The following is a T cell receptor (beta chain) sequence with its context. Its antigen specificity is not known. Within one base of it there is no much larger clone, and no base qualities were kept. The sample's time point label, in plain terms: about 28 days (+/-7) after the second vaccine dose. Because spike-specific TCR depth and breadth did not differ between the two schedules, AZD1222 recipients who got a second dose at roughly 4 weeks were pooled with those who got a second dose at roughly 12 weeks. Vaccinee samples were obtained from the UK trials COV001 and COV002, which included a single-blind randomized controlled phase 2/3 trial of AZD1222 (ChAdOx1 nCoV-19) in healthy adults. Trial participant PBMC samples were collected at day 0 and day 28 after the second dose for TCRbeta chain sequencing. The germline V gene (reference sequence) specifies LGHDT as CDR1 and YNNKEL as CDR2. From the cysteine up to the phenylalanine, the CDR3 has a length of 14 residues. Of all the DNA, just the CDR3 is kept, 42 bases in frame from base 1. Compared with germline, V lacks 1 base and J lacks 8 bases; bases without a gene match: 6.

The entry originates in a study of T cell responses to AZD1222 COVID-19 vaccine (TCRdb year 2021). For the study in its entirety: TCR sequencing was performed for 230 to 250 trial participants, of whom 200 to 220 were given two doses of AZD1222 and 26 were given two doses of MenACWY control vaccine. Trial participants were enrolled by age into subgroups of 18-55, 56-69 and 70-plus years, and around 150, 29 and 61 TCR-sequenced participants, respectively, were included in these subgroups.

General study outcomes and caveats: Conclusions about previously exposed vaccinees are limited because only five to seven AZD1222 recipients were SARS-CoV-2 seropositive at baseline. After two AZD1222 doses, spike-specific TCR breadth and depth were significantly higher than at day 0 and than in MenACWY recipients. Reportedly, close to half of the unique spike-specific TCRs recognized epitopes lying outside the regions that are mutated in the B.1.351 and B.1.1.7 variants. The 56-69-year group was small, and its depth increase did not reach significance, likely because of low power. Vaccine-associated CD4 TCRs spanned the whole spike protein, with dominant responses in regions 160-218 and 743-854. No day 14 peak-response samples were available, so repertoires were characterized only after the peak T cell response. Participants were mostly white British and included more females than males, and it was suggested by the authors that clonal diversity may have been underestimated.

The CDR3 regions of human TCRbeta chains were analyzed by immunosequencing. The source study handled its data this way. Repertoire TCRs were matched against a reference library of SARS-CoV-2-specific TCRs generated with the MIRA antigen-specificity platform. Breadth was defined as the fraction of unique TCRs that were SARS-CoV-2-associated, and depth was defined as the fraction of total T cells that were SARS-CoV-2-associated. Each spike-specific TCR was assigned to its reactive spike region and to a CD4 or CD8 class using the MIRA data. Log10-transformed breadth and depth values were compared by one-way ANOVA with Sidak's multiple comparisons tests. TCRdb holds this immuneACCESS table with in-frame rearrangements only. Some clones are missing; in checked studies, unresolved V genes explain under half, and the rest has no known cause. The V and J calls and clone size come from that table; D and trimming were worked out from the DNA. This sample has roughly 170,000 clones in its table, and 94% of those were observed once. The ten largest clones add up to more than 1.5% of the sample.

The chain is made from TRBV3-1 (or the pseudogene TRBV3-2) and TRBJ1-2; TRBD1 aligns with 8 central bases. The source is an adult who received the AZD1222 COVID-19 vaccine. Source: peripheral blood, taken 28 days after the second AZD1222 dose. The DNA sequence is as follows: TGTGCCAGCAGCCAAGGGGTAGGGGACAGGGGCTACACCTTC. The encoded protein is CASSQGVGDRGYTF.